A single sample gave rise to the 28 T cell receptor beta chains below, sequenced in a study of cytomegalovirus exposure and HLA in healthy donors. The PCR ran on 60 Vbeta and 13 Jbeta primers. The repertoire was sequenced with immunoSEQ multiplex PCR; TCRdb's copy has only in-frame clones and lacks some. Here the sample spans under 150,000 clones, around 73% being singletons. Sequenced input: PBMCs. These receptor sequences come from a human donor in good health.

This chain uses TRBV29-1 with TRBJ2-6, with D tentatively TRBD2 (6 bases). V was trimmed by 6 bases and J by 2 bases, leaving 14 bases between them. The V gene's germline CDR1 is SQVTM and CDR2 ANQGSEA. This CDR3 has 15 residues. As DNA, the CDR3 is TGCAGCGTCGCCACAGGAGGGACTGGGGCCAACGTCCTGACTTTC. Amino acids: CSVATGGTGANVLTF.

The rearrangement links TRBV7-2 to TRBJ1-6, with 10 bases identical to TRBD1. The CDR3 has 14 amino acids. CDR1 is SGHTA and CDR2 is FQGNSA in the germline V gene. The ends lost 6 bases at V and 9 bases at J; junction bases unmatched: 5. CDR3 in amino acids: CASRRDRGLSPLHF. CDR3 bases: TGTGCCAGCAGACGGGACAGGGGACTTTCACCCCTCCACTTT.

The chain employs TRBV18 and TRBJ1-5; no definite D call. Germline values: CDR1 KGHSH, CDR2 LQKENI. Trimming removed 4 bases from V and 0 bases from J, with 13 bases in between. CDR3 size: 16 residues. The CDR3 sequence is CASSREGPLSNQPQHF. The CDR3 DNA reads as TGTGCCAGCTCACGAGAGGGCCCCCTTAGCAATCAGCCCCAGCATTTT. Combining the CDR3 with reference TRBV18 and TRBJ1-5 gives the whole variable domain NAGVMQNPRHLVRRRGQEARLRCSPMKGHSHVYWYRQLPEEGLKFMVYLQKENIIDESGMPKERFSAEFPKEGPSILRIQQVVRGDSAAYFCASSREGPLSNQPQHFGDGTRLSIL.

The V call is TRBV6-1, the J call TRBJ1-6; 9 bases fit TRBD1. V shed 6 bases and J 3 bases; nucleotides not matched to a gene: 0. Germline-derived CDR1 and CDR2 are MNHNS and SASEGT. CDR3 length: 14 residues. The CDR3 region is CASRGQGYNSPLHF. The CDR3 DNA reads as TGTGCCAGCAGGGGACAGGGCTATAATTCACCCCTCCACTTT.

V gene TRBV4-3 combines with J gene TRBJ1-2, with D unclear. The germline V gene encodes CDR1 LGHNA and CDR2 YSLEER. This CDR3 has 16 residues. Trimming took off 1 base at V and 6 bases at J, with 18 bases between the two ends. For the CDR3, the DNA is TGCGCCAGCAGCCAAGGTAGTCTCGCCGGGGTTCATGGCTACACCTTC. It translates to CASSQGSLAGVHGYTF.

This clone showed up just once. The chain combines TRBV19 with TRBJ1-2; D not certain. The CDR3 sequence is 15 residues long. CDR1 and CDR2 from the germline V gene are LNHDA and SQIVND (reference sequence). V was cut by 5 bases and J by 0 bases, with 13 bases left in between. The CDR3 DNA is TGTGCCAGTAGTCCCCGCTCGGTAGCTAACTATGGCTACACCTTC. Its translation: CASSPRSVANYGYTF.

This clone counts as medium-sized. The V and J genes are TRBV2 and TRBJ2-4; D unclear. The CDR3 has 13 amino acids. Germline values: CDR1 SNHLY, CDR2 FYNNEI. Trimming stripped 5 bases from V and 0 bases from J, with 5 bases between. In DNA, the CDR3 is TGTGCCAGCAGTCCTATAGCCAAAAACATTCAGTACTTC. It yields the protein CASSPIAKNIQYF.

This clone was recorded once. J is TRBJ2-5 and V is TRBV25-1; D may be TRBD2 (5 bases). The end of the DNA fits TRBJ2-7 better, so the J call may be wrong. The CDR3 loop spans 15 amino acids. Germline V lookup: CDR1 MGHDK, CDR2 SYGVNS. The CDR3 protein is CASSEGSAYHNEQYF. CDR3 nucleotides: TGTGCCAGCAGTGAGGGTAGCGCCTACCATAACGAGCAGTACTTC.

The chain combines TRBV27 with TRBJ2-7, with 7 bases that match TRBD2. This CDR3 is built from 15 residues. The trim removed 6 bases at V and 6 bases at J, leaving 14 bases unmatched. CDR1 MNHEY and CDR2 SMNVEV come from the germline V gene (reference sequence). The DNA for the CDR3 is TGTGCCAGCAGCCCGACGTCGGCGGGAGTAAGCGAGCAGTACTTC. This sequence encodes CASSPTSAGVSEQYF.

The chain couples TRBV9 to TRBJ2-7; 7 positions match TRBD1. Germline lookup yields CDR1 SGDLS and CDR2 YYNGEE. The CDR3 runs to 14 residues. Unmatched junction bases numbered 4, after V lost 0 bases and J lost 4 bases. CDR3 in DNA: TGTGCCAGCAGCGTAGATAGGGGGCCTTACGAGCAGTACTTC. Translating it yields CASSVDRGPYEQYF.

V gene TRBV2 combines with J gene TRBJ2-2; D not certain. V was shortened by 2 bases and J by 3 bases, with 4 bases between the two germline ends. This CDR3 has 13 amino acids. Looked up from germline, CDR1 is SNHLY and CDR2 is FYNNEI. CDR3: CASSEYHTGELFF. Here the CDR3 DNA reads TGTGCCAGCAGTGAATATCACACCGGGGAGCTGTTTTTT.

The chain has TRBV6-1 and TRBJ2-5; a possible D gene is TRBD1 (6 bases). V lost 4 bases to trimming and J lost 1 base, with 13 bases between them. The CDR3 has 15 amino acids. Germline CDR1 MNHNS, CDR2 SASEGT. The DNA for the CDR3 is TGTGCCAGCAGTGCCGACGTGGGGGCCCAAGAGACCCAGTACTTC. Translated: CASSADVGAQETQYF.

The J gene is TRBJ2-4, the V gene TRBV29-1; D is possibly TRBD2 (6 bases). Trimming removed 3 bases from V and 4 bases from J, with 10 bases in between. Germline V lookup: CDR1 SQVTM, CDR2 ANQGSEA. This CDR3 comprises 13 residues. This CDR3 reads CSVDIGGKNIQYF. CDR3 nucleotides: TGCAGCGTTGATATTGGGGGGAAAAACATTCAGTACTTC.

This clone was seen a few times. CDR3 sequence: CASSQAPTGNSPLHF. The CDR3, as DNA: TGTGCCAGCAGCCAAGCGCCCACAGGGAATTCACCCCTCCACTTT. The rearrangement joins TRBV4-2 to TRBJ1-6; a weak D match, TRBD1 (6 bases). Germline V gene sequence: CDR1 LGHNA, CDR2 YNFKEQ. This CDR3 is built from 15 residues. V lost 1 base and J lost 7, with 11 bases in between.

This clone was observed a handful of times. Written as DNA, the CDR3 is TGTGCCAGTAGTATGGGACAGGGGAGAGGAAAGCCCCAGCATTTT. This gives the protein CASSMGQGRGKPQHF. The V gene is TRBV19, the J gene TRBJ1-5; 10 nucleotides agree with TRBD1. The CDR3 runs to 15 residues. The J segment lost 8 bases and the V segment lost 3 bases, leaving 7 bases of the junction unmatched. Looked up from germline, CDR1 is LNHDA and CDR2 is SQIVND (reference sequence). Filled out from reference TRBV19 and TRBJ1-5, the complete variable domain reads DGGITQSPKYLFRKEGQNVTLSCEQNLNHDAMYWYRQDPGQGLRLIYYSQIVNDFQKGDIAEGYSVSREKKESFPLTVTSAQKNPTAFYLCASSMGQGRGKPQHFGDGTRLSIL.

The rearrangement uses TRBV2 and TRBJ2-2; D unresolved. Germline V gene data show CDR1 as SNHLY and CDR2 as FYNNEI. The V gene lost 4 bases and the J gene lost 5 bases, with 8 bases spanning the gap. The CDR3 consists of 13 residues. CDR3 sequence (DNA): TGTGCCAGCAGTGGGCTCTCAACCGGGGAGCTGTTTTTT. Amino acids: CASSGLSTGELFF.

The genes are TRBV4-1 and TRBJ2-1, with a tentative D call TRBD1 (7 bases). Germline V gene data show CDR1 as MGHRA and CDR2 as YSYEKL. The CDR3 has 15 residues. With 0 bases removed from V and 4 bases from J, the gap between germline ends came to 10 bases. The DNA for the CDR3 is TGCGCCAGCAGCCAAGACAGGGGGAGGTACAATGAGCAGTTCTTC. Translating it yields CASSQDRGRYNEQFF.

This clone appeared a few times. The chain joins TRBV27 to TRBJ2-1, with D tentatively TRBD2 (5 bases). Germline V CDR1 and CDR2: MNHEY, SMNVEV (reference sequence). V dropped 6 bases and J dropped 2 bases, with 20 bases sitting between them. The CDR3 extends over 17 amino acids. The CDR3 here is CASSLRRSTGTYNEQFF. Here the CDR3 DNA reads TGTGCCAGCAGCCTAAGACGTTCCACCGGGACCTACAATGAGCAGTTCTTC.

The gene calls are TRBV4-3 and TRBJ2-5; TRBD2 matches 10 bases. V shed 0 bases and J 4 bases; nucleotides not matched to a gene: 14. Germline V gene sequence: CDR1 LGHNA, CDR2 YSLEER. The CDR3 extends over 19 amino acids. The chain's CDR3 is CASSQELYESGGAGETQYF. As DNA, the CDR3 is TGCGCCAGCAGCCAAGAACTCTATGAAAGCGGGGGGGCCGGAGAGACCCAGTACTTC.

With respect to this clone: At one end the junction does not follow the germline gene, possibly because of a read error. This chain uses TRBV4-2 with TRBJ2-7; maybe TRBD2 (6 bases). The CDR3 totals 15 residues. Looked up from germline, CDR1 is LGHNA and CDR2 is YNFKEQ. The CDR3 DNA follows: TGTGCCAGCAGCCAAGTCTGGGACTCCGTTTACGAGCAGCACTTC. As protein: CASSQVWDSVYEQHF.

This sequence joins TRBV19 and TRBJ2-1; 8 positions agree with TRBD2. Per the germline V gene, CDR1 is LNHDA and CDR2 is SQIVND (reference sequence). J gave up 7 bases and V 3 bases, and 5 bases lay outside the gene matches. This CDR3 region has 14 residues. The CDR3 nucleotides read TGTGCCAGTAGTATCCCCGGGACTAGTAATGAGCAGTTCTTC. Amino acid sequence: CASSIPGTSNEQFF.

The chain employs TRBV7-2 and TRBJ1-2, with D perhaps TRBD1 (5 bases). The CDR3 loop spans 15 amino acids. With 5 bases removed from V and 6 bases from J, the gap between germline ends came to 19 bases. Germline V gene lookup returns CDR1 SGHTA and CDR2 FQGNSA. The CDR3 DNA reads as TGTGCCAGCAGCGACAGCACCCAGGGAAGAGATGGCTACACCTTC. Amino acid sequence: CASSDSTQGRDGYTF.

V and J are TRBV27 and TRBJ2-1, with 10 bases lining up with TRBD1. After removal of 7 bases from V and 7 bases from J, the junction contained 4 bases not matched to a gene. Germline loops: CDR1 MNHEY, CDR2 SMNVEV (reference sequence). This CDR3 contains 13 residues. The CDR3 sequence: CASTRTGGNEQFF. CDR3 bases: TGTGCCAGCACCCGGACAGGGGGGAATGAGCAGTTCTTC.

The CDR3 region has the DNA TGCGCCAGCAGAAAGGACAGGACAGAGCGACCTAGCACAGATACGCAGTATTTT. Translated, it gives CASRKDRTERPSTDTQYF. The chain recombines TRBV5-1 with TRBJ2-3; 7 positions agree with TRBD1. Germline loops: CDR1 SGHRS, CDR2 YFSETQ. After removal of 5 bases from V and 0 bases from J, the junction contained 15 bases not matched to a gene. This CDR3 contains 18 residues.

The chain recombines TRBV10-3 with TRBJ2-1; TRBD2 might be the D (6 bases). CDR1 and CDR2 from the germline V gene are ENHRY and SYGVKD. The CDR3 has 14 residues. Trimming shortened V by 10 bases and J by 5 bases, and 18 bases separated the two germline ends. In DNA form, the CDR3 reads TGTGCCACCCAGCCGCGGGGCCTAAACAATGAGCAGTTCTTC. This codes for CATQPRGLNNEQFF.

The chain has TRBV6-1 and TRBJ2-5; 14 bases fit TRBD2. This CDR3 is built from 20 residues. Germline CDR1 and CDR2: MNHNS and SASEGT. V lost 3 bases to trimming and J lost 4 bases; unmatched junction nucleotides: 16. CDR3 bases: TGTGCCAGCAGTGACACCAAACCGGGACTAGCGGGGGCGGTGGTAGAGACCCAGTACTTC. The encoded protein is CASSDTKPGLAGAVVETQYF.

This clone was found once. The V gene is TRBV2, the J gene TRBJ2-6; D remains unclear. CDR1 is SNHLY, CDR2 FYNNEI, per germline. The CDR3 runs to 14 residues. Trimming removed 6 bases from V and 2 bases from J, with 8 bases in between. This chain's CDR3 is CASRVGAGANVLTF. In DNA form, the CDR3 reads TGTGCCAGCAGGGTTGGAGCTGGGGCCAACGTCCTGACTTTC.

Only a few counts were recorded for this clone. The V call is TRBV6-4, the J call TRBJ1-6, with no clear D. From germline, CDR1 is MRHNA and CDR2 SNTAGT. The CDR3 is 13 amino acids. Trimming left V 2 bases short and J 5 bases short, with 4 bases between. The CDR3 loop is CASSDDNNSPLHF. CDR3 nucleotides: TGTGCCAGCAGTGACGACAATAATTCACCCCTCCACTTT.